Following are 17 T cell receptor beta chains from one sample sequenced in a study of response to subunit inactivated influenza vaccine. TCRdb processed the RT-PCR reads anew with MiXCR; each CDR3 protein has one entry. This table has some 500,000 distinct CDR3 sequences, 25% appearing once. The sequences come from CD4+ T cells sorted from PBMCs, collected around 5 days after vaccination. These receptor sequences come from a man aged 45-65 years who received an inactivated influenza vaccine.

This clonotype was seen more than once but under ten times. V and J are TRBV12-3 or TRBV12-4 and TRBJ1-1, with D possibly TRBD1 on 5 matching bases. V was clipped by 2 bases and J by 5 bases, with 15 bases between them. The CDR3 contains 15 residues. This chain's CDR3 is CASSLPWQGGTEAFF. Written as DNA, the CDR3 is TGTGCCAGCAGTTTACCCTGGCAGGGTGGGACTGAAGCTTTCTTT.

This clonotype was counted many times. J is TRBJ2-1 and V is TRBV7-9; 8 positions agree with TRBD2. The V segment lost 6 bases and the J segment 9 bases; nucleotides outside the gene matches: 10. Germline V gives CDR1 SEHNR, CDR2 FQNEAQ (reference sequence). The CDR3 is 14 amino acids. The CDR3 loop reads CASRTGTRDSEQFF. The DNA of the CDR3 is TGTGCCAGCAGGACCGGGACTAGGGACTCTGAGCAGTTCTTC.

The chain uses TRBV11-2 and TRBJ2-2, with TRBD2 as a possible D gene (6 bases). Germline V gives CDR1 SGHAT, CDR2 FQNNGV. CDR3 length equals 14 residues. V was cut by 3 bases and J by 8 bases, with 13 bases left in between. CDR3 loop: CASSLDYSWGELFF. The CDR3 DNA reads TGTGCCAGCAGCTTGGACTATTCTTGGGGGGAGCTGTTTTTT.

This sequence joins TRBV7-2 and TRBJ1-1; TRBD1 matches at 8 bases. The CDR3 length is 15 residues. The V and J ends lost 3 bases and 4 bases, in that order; junction bases with no gene match: 7. Germline V gene sequence: CDR1 SGHTA, CDR2 FQGNSA. The CDR3 DNA reads as TGTGCCAGCAGCTTCCCCCAGGGGGCCCGCACTGAAGCTTTCTTT. Amino acid sequence: CASSFPQGARTEAFF.

V is TRBV6-1 and J is TRBJ2-5; TRBD2 matches at 7 bases. The CDR3 runs 15 residues. CDR1 and CDR2 from the germline V gene are MNHNS and SASEGT. The trim removed 4 bases at V and 4 bases at J, leaving 9 bases unmatched. CDR3 in DNA: TGTGCCAGCAGTGGGTTGGCAGTAGCGGGAGAGACCCAGTACTTC. Translating it yields CASSGLAVAGETQYF.

This clonotype has just a few counts. The rearrangement links TRBV3-1 to TRBJ2-1; TRBD1 aligns across 7 bases. Germline assignment: CDR1 LGHDT and CDR2 YNNKEL (reference sequence). Unmatched junction bases numbered 7, after V lost 1 base and J lost 7 bases. The CDR3 contains 15 residues. The CDR3 coding sequence is TGTGCCAGCAGCCAAGCCTTGACAGGGAAAAATGAGCAGTTCTTC. Translated, it gives CASSQALTGKNEQFF.

The sample holds a few counts of this clonotype. The chain joins TRBV20-1 to TRBJ2-1; no reliable D call. This CDR3 spans 12 amino acids. Trimming left V 7 bases short and J 3 bases short, with 10 bases between. From germline, CDR1 is DFQATT and CDR2 SNEGSKA (reference sequence). The CDR3: CSVSTGYNEQFF. CDR3 DNA: TGCAGTGTTAGCACGGGCTACAATGAGCAGTTCTTC.

The chain employs TRBV15 and TRBJ2-7; TRBD2 matches at 7 bases. V trimming: 5 bases; J trimming: 0 bases; junction bases outside the gene matches: 7. CDR3 size: 15 residues. From germline, CDR1 is LNHNV and CDR2 YYDKDF (reference sequence). CDR3: CATSGGGLRSYEQYF. CDR3 sequence (DNA): TGTGCCACCAGCGGGGGGGGTCTCCGCTCCTACGAGCAGTACTTC.

This chain links TRBV6-1 with TRBJ2-1; no clear D. Trimming cost V 6 bases and J 0 bases, with 12 bases left between them. Germline V gene sequence: CDR1 MNHNS, CDR2 SASEGT. The CDR3 spans 15 residues. This CDR3 reads CASSKGASSYNEQFF. The CDR3 coding sequence is TGTGCCAGCAGCAAGGGTGCGAGCTCCTACAATGAGCAGTTCTTC.

The chain combines TRBV4-3 with TRBJ1-1; D is unresolved. This CDR3 comprises 15 residues. V was shortened by 0 bases and J by 3 bases, with 11 bases between the two germline ends. Germline V gene lookup returns CDR1 LGHNA and CDR2 YSLEER. The CDR3 reads CASSQDPGVDTEAFF. In DNA form, the CDR3 reads TGCGCCAGCAGCCAAGATCCGGGAGTGGACACTGAAGCTTTCTTT.

This clonotype was counted a few times. The gene calls are TRBV6-4 and TRBJ2-3, with 8 bases matching TRBD2. Germline V gene lookup returns CDR1 MRHNA and CDR2 SNTAGT. This CDR3 contains 14 residues. With 2 bases clipped from V and 4 bases from J, the junction kept 2 bases outside the gene matches. CDR3 nucleotide sequence: TGTGCCAGCAGTGACCGGGGGGGCCCAGATACGCAGTATTTT. It translates to CASSDRGGPDTQYF.

In its sample, this clonotype was seen a few times. The chain recombines TRBV11-2 with TRBJ2-3, with D possibly TRBD1 on 6 matching bases. Germline-derived CDR1 and CDR2 are SGHAT and FQNNGV. The CDR3 has 13 amino acids. V lost 5 bases and J lost 5, with 11 bases in between. The CDR3 sequence: CASSAARGDTQYF. The CDR3, as DNA: TGTGCCAGCAGCGCCGCCAGGGGAGATACGCAGTATTTT.

The chain carries TRBV9 and TRBJ1-3; D not resolved. V lost 2 bases and J 3 bases, leaving 12 bases between the germline ends. Germline-derived CDR1 and CDR2 are SGDLS and YYNGEE. The CDR3 is 15 amino acids. The CDR3 coding sequence is TGTGCCAGCAGCGTGGGAGGATTCGGTGGAAACACCATATATTTT. It yields the protein CASSVGGFGGNTIYF.

V gene TRBV9 combines with J gene TRBJ2-3; D unresolved. Trimming cost V 0 bases and J 4 bases, with 3 bases left between them. Germline CDR1 reads SGDLS; CDR2 reads YYNGEE. The CDR3 sequence is 12 residues long. The CDR3 reads CASSVAADTQYF. Written as DNA, the CDR3 is TGTGCCAGCAGCGTAGCTGCAGATACGCAGTATTTT.

The rearrangement uses TRBV5-1 and TRBJ1-5; the match to TRBD1 covers 10 bases. This CDR3 is built from 17 residues. Per germline, CDR1 SGHRS and CDR2 YFSETQ. J gave up 1 base and V 0 bases, and 4 bases lay outside the gene matches. The CDR3 protein is CASSLGQGAGSNQPQHF. CDR3 bases: TGCGCCAGCAGCTTGGGACAGGGGGCAGGGAGCAATCAGCCCCAGCATTTT.

This clonotype was observed a single time. The CDR3 sequence is CASSYGPTVSTDTQYF. In DNA form, the CDR3 reads TGTGCCAGCAGTTACGGGCCAACAGTTTCTACAGATACGCAGTATTTT. J is TRBJ2-3 and V is TRBV6-5; unclear D gene. Trimming stripped 2 bases from V and 3 bases from J, with 15 bases between. The CDR3 is 16 amino acids. Germline CDR1 reads MNHEY; CDR2 reads SVGAGI.

This clonotype has a handful of counts. The gene calls are TRBV20-1 and TRBJ2-3; TRBD2 agrees at 9 bases. The ends lost 3 bases at V and 4 bases at J; junction bases unmatched: 5. This CDR3 is built from 14 residues. CDR1 DFQATT and CDR2 SNEGSKA come from the germline V gene (reference sequence). CDR3 DNA: TGCAGTGCTAGTGAGCGGGGGGTGTCAGATACGCAGTATTTT. Amino acids: CSASERGVSDTQYF.